This section outlines one TCR beta chain sequence together with its context. The target antigen is unknown. V gave up 0 bases and J gave up 6 bases, with 14 bases separating them. Germline-derived CDR1 and CDR2 are LGHNA and YNFKEQ. The CDR3 covers 15 residues. This record comes from a study of shared clonotypes between healthy human individuals. Regarding the study as a whole: Rarefaction curves obtained for sorted subsets showed sequencing incomplete despite large depth. Enrolling few donors narrowed the genetic and exposure-history diversity that was represented.

Sequencing used immunoSEQ multiplex PCR; TCRdb keeps in-frame clones, though not all of them. The sample includes about 2.1 million clones, 85% to 95% of them seen just once. As defined, naive CD8 cells were CD45RO-negative and positively selected for CCR7, with terminally differentiated effector memory CD45RA+ cells excluded. The chain has TRBV4-2 and TRBJ1-1; D is perhaps TRBD1 (5 bases). The receptor was isolated from a man between 18 and 29 years old in good health. Some clones in this sample may be carry-over from other donors' samples. Sample: naive CD8+ T cells from PBMCs. In DNA form, the CDR3 reads TGTGCCAGCAGCCAAGAACTCAGGGTTAGGTCTGAAGCTTTCTTT. Protein sequence: CASSQELRVRSEAFF.